What follows are 22 T cell receptor beta chains derived from one specimen sequenced in a study of cytomegalovirus exposure and HLA in healthy donors. It was with 60 Vbeta and 13 Jbeta primers that the PCR ran. Produced via immunoSEQ multiplex PCR; TCRdb's table is partial and in-frame only. Found here are 130,000 or so clones, around 80% of them singletons; the top ten hold over 2%. Material: PBMCs. These receptors were collected from a man aged 25-45 years in good health and CMV-seronegative.

This clone occurred once. At one of its ends the junction is not consistent with the germline gene, which may arise from a read error. This chain connects TRBV7-9 to TRBJ1-2; 7 positions match TRBD1. CDR1 SEHNR and CDR2 FQNEAQ come from the germline V gene (reference sequence). This CDR3 spans 12 amino acids. CDR3 amino acids: CSSAQGNYGYTF. CDR3 DNA: TGTTCCAGCGCACAGGGGAACTATGGCTACACCTTC.

This chain links TRBV2 with TRBJ1-5, with TRBD1 matching 7 bases. The V segment lost 5 bases and the J segment 7 bases; nucleotides outside the gene matches: 14. The CDR3 covers 16 residues. Germline V gene lookup returns CDR1 SNHLY and CDR2 FYNNEI. CDR3 region: CASSFSSLQGDQPQHF. The CDR3 DNA is TGTGCCAGCAGTTTTTCCTCTCTTCAGGGGGACCAGCCCCAGCATTTT.

This chain joins TRBV30 and TRBJ1-5; possibly TRBD1 for D (5 bases). Germline V gives CDR1 GTSNPN, CDR2 SVGIG (reference sequence). This CDR3 region has 16 residues. V was trimmed by 4 bases and J by 1 base, leaving 17 bases between them. The CDR3 region is CAWTPGETASNQPQHF. The DNA of the CDR3 is TGTGCCTGGACCCCCGGCGAGACAGCGAGCAATCAGCCCCAGCATTTT.

The chain couples TRBV5-1 to TRBJ2-5, with 12 bases that match TRBD2. This CDR3 has 16 amino acids. The V gene's germline CDR1 is SGHRS and CDR2 YFSETQ. The J segment lost 5 bases and the V segment lost 3 bases, leaving 8 bases of the junction unmatched. CDR3 in DNA: TGCGCCAGCAGCTCTAGCGGGGGGGCCGTCCGGGAGACCCAGTACTTC. Its protein is CASSSSGGAVRETQYF.

This clone was seen once. This chain connects TRBV29-1 to TRBJ1-5, with 9 bases that match TRBD1. Germline CDR1 is SQVTM and CDR2 is ANQGSEA. Trimming took 5 bases from V and 4 from J; bases not matched to a gene: 3. This CDR3 has 13 residues. The CDR3 sequence is CSVTGQGNQPQHF. DNA for the CDR3: TGCAGCGTTACCGGACAGGGGAATCAGCCCCAGCATTTT.

The chain links TRBV19 to TRBJ1-2; 7 bases map to TRBD1. Per the germline V gene, CDR1 is LNHDA and CDR2 is SQIVND (reference sequence). CDR3 length: 13 amino acids. V lost 5 bases and J lost 5; bases outside the gene matches: 5. The CDR3 nucleotides are TGTGCCAGTAGTCCCGGGACAGATTATGGCTACACCTTC. Its translation is CASSPGTDYGYTF.

The chain recombines TRBV6-5 with TRBJ1-2; no definite D call. V lost 5 bases and J lost 7, with 11 bases in between. CDR1 is MNHEY and CDR2 is SVGAGI in the germline V gene. The CDR3 runs 12 residues. CDR3 sequence: CASSEAGFGYTF. The CDR3 DNA sequence: TGTGCCAGCAGTGAGGCGGGGTTTGGCTACACCTTC.

The chain uses TRBV5-5 and TRBJ1-3; 8 bases agree with TRBD1. The V gene end was trimmed by 5 bases and the J gene end by 4 bases; junction bases not matched to a gene: 20. This CDR3 has 19 residues. Germline CDR1 and CDR2: SGHKS and YYEKEE (reference sequence). The CDR3 loop reads CASSKLGAGGADSGNTIYF. The CDR3 nucleotides read TGTGCCAGCAGTAAGCTTGGGGCAGGGGGCGCGGATTCCGGAAACACCATATATTTT. The full variable domain, with the rest looked up from reference TRBV5-5 and TRBJ1-3, is DAGVTQSPTHLIKTRGQQVTLRCSPISGHKSVSWYQQVLGQGPQFIFQYYEKEERGRGNFPDRFSARQFPNYSSELNVNALLLGDSALYLCASSKLGAGGADSGNTIYFGEGSWLTVV.

This clone was detected a few times. The genes are TRBV6-4 and TRBJ2-7, with 8 bases that match TRBD2. The CDR3 length is 15 residues. Germline CDR1 and CDR2: MRHNA and SNTAGT. J lost 1 base, V lost 8 bases, and 10 bases had no gene match. This chain's CDR3 is CASPGGVSISYEQYF. Written as DNA, the CDR3 is TGTGCCAGCCCGGGGGGGGTTAGTATATCCTACGAGCAGTACTTC.

This clone was picked up a small number of times. This chain connects TRBV13 to TRBJ1-4; D not resolved. Germline V gene sequence: CDR1 PRHDT, CDR2 FYEKMQ (reference sequence). The CDR3 loop spans 15 amino acids. V lost 4 bases to trimming and J lost 2 bases, with 11 bases between them. This chain's CDR3 is CASSSNPRTNEKLFF. The CDR3 DNA sequence: TGTGCCAGCAGCTCAAATCCCAGGACTAATGAAAAACTGTTTTTT.

The rearrangement links TRBV6-5 to TRBJ1-2; D remains ambiguous. V was cut by 5 bases and J by 7 bases, with 11 bases left in between. The CDR3 extends over 12 amino acids. Germline assignment: CDR1 MNHEY and CDR2 SVGAGI. CDR3 DNA: TGTGCCAGCAGTACCCCGACGGGTGGCTACACCTTC. This sequence encodes CASSTPTGGYTF.

V and J are TRBV7-8 and TRBJ1-4, with TRBD1 matching over 9 bases. The CDR3 consists of 15 residues. CDR1 SGHVS and CDR2 FQNEAQ come from the germline V gene. J was trimmed by 8 bases and V by 1 base; bases with no gene match: 5. The CDR3 sequence is CASSLVGTGSEKLFF. As DNA, the CDR3 is TGTGCCAGCAGCTTAGTGGGGACAGGGAGCGAAAAACTGTTTTTT.

V usage is TRBV6-5 and J usage is TRBJ2-2; 10 bases are a match to TRBD1. Trimming took 2 bases from V and 5 from J; bases not matched to a gene: 5. Germline lookup yields CDR1 MNHEY and CDR2 SVGAGI. The CDR3 is 16 amino acids. CDR3 DNA sequence: TGTGCCAGCAGTTACGGGACAGGGGCAGGGACCGGGGAGCTGTTTTTT. Encoded protein: CASSYGTGAGTGELFF.

This clone has a handful of counts. The chain uses TRBV11-3 and TRBJ2-5; 10 nucleotides match TRBD2. The CDR3 totals 16 residues. Germline V gene lookup returns CDR1 SGHNT and CDR2 YENEEA. V trimming: 7 bases; J trimming: 5 bases; junction bases outside the gene matches: 13. This CDR3 reads CASTSSGGVRDETQYF. The CDR3 DNA follows: TGTGCCAGCACCTCAAGCGGGGGGGTCCGAGACGAGACCCAGTACTTC.

The chain couples TRBV4-1 to TRBJ2-1; D gene unclear. Germline values: CDR1 MGHRA, CDR2 YSYEKL. CDR3 length equals 14 residues. V lost 1 base and J lost 3, with 7 bases in between. The CDR3 DNA sequence: TGCGCCAGCAGCCAAGTGTTCAACTACAATGAGCAGTTCTTC. The encoded protein is CASSQVFNYNEQFF.

The chain joins TRBV6-5 to TRBJ1-1; D gene ambiguous. V dropped 6 bases and J dropped 4 bases, with 9 bases sitting between them. In germline, CDR1 is MNHEY, CDR2 SVGAGI. The CDR3 is made up of 12 amino acids. The DNA for the CDR3 is TGTGCCAGCAGGGCGGGGAGCACTGAAGCTTTCTTT. It encodes CASRAGSTEAFF.

The rearrangement uses TRBV7-9 and TRBJ2-7; D perhaps matches TRBD1 (5 bases). Trimming took 2 bases from V and 5 from J, leaving 16 bases between them. Germline V CDR1 and CDR2: SEHNR, FQNEAQ (reference sequence). This CDR3 is built from 15 residues. DNA for the CDR3: TGTGCCAGCAGCTTATTGAAGGGGTCCGGCGACGAGCAGTACTTC. It encodes CASSLLKGSGDEQYF.

The chain links TRBV19 to TRBJ2-5; 8 bases fit TRBD1. The J call may be incorrect, as the DNA end agrees better with TRBJ2-7. This CDR3 has 14 residues. CDR1 and CDR2 (germline): LNHDA, SQIVND (reference sequence). The CDR3 protein is CASSRQGSSYEQYF. The CDR3 bases are TGTGCCAGTAGTAGACAGGGGAGCTCCTACGAGCAGTACTTC.

J is TRBJ1-6 and V is TRBV28; maybe TRBD1 (5 bases). The CDR3 loop spans 15 amino acids. V lost 4 bases and J lost 8, with 15 bases in between. Germline V gene lookup returns CDR1 MDHEN and CDR2 SYDVKM. This chain's CDR3 is CASSYAVGGDSPLHF. Written as DNA, the CDR3 is TGTGCCAGCAGTTACGCCGTGGGGGGTGATTCACCCCTCCACTTT.

CDR3 loop: CASSSSGYYMNTEAFF. CDR3 bases: TGTGCCAGCAGTTCCTCAGGTTATTACATGAACACTGAAGCTTTCTTT. The chain joins TRBV28 to TRBJ1-1; D gene unclear. The CDR3 has 16 residues. Germline V CDR1 and CDR2: MDHEN, SYDVKM. Trimming removed 4 bases from V and 0 bases from J, with 15 bases in between.

V is TRBV6-1 and J is TRBJ1-3; a possible D gene is TRBD1 (5 bases). V lost 0 bases to trimming and J lost 0 bases, with 9 bases between them. Germline assignment: CDR1 MNHNS and CDR2 SASEGT. CDR3 length: 16 residues. The CDR3: CASSEAGADSGNTIYF. CDR3 nucleotides: TGTGCCAGCAGTGAAGCAGGGGCAGACTCTGGAAACACCATATATTTT.

The chain's CDR3 is CASGLSSMNEQFF. CDR3 in DNA: TGTGCCAGCGGGCTTTCCTCCATGAATGAGCAGTTCTTC. The chain is built from TRBV27 and TRBJ2-1; D uncertain. V lost 8 bases and J 7 bases, leaving 15 bases between the germline ends. The CDR3 spans 13 residues. Germline values: CDR1 MNHEY, CDR2 SMNVEV (reference sequence).